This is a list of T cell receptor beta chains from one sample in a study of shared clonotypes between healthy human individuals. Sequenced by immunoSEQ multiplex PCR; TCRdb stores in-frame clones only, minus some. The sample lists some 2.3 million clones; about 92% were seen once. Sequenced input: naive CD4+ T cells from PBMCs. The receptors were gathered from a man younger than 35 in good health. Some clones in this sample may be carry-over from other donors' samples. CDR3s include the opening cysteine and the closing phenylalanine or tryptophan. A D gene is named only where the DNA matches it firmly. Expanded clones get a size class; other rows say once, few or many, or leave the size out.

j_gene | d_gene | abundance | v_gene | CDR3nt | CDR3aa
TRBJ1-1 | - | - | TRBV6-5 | TGTGCCAGCAGTTACTCGAGGGACCGGCACACTGAAGCTTTCTTT | CASSYSRDRHTEAFF
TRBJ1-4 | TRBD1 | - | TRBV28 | TGTGCCAGCACTGACAGGGGCTGGGAAAAACTGTTTTTT | CASTDRGWEKLFF
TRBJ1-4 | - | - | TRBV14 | TGTGCCAGCAGCCAAAATCAGGGCGAAAAACTGTTTTTT | CASSQNQGEKLFF
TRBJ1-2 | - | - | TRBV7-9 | TGTGCCAGCAGCTTCTGGACGGAGGCTAACTATGGCTACACCTTC | CASSFWTEANYGYTF
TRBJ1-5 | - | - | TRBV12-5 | TGTGCTAGTGGTTTGGGTCTTAATCAGCCCCAGCATTTT | CASGLGLNQPQHF
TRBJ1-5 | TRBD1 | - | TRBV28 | TGTGCCAGCAGTTTCCGGACAGGGGATCATCAGCCCCAGCATTTT | CASSFRTGDHQPQHF
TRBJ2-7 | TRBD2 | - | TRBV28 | TGTGCCAGCAGTTTACGGCTAGCGGGAGTCTACGAGCAGTACTTC | CASSLRLAGVYEQYF
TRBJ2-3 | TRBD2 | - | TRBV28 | TGTGCCAGCAGTTTGGGTGTAGCGGGAGGGCCAGATACGCAGTATTTT | CASSLGVAGGPDTQYF
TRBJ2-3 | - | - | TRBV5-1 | TGCGCCAGCAGGGCCGCTCCTCAGGGAGATACGCAGTATTTT | CASRAAPQGDTQYF
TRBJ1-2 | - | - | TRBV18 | TGTGCCAGCTCACCACTGACAGAAAGGGGCTACACCTTC | CASSPLTERGYTF
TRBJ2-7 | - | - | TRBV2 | TGTGCCAGCATCCGGGACATGCGGGACTACGAGCAGTACTTC | CASIRDMRDYEQYF
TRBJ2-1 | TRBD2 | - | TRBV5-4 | TGTGCCAGCAGCCCGACTAGCGGGTACCCCGGGGTCAATGAGCAGTTCTTC | CASSPTSGYPGVNEQFF
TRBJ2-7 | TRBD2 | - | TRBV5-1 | TGCGCCAGCAGCTTGCGACCTAGCGGGAGTCACCTCGAGCAGTACTTC | CASSLRPSGSHLEQYF
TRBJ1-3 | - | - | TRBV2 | TGTGCCAGCAGTGATACACTAAGGGCGAGTCTAGGAAACACCATATATTTT | CASSDTLRASLGNTIYF
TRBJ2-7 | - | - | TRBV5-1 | TGCGCCAGCAGCTACGGGTTAGCCTACGAGCAGTACTTC | CASSYGLAYEQYF
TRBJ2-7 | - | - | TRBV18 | TGTGCCAGCTCGCCCGACAGGCACTACGAGCAGTACTTC | CASSPDRHYEQYF
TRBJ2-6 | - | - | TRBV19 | TGTGCCAGTAAACGGGGCCCCTCTGGGGCCAACGTCCTGACTTTC | CASKRGPSGANVLTF
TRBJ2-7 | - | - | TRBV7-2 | TGTGCCAGCAGCTTGGGGATCTCCGGGCCTAGAGAGCAGTACTTC | CASSLGISGPREQYF
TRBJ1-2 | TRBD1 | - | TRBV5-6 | TGTGCCAGCAGTGCAGGGGGCTATGGCTACACCTTC | CASSAGGYGYTF
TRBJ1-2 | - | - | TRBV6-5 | TGTGCCAGCAGTTACTCTTTCGGGAGAACCTATGGCTACACCTTC | CASSYSFGRTYGYTF
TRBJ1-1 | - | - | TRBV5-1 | TGCGCCAGCAGCAGATTACAGGGCGGAAGGAACACTGAAGCTTTCTTT | CASSRLQGGRNTEAFF
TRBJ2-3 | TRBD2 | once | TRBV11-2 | TGTGCCAGCAGCTTAGGAACTAGCGGACACACAGATACGCAGTATTTT | CASSLGTSGHTDTQYF
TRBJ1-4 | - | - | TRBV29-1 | TGCAGCGTTGCCGGGACACCGAATGAAAAACTGTTTTTT | CSVAGTPNEKLFF
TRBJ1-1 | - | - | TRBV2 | TGTGCCAGCACGAGACAGGTGAACACTGAAGCTTTCTTT | CASTRQVNTEAFF